Listed here are 19 T cell receptor beta chains from one sample, sequenced in a study of cytomegalovirus exposure and HLA in healthy donors. This PCR relied on a set of 60 Vbeta primers and 13 Jbeta primers. Here immunoSEQ multiplex PCR was the method, and the copy in TCRdb shows in-frame clones only, minus some. The table shows about 110,000 clones, with 79% occurring only once. Source material: PBMCs. Source of these receptors: a woman under 30 in good health and CMV-seropositive.

As to this clone: At one end the junction does not follow the germline gene, possibly because of a read error. The chain uses TRBV5-1 and TRBJ1-1, with D possibly being TRBD1 (5 bases). This CDR3 is 12 amino acids long. Germline V lookup: CDR1 SGHRS, CDR2 YFSETQ. The CDR3 sequence is CASSVPGTGAFF. DNA of the CDR3: TGCGCCAGCAGCGTGCCCGGGACTGGAGCTTTCTTT.

The CDR3 region has the DNA TGTGCCAGCAGTACCCCAGGGACTAGCGGGAGGAACGAGCAGTACTTC. It codes for CASSTPGTSGRNEQYF. V gene TRBV6-6 combines with J gene TRBJ2-7, with TRBD2 identical over 15 bases. Looked up from germline, CDR1 is MNHNY and CDR2 is SVGAGI (reference sequence). V shed 5 bases and J 5 bases; nucleotides not matched to a gene: 7. The CDR3 spans 16 residues.

V and J are TRBV5-1 and TRBJ1-6; unclear D gene. Trimming cost V 3 bases and J 8 bases, with 15 bases left between them. Germline V gene lookup returns CDR1 SGHRS and CDR2 YFSETQ. CDR3 length: 15 residues. CDR3 amino acids: CASSSKPIGDSPLHF. Written as DNA, the CDR3 is TGCGCCAGCAGCTCGAAACCCATCGGGGATTCACCCCTCCACTTT.

The chain employs TRBV10-1 and TRBJ2-3, with D maybe TRBD1 (5 bases). Looked up from germline, CDR1 is WNHNN and CDR2 is SYGVQD (reference sequence). V lost 3 bases, J lost 4 bases, and 11 bases lay in between. This CDR3 is built from 14 residues. The CDR3 region is CASSEHLGADTQYF. The CDR3 DNA sequence: TGCGCCAGCAGTGAACACTTAGGGGCAGATACGCAGTATTTT.

This clone appeared once. This chain links TRBV7-2 with TRBJ2-1; 7 nucleotides align to TRBD2. This CDR3 is 15 amino acids long. V lost 5 bases and J lost 6; bases outside the gene matches: 10. Germline CDR1 SGHTA, CDR2 FQGNSA. The CDR3 reads CASSQSPGGGNEQFF. The CDR3 DNA reads TGTGCCAGCAGCCAGTCGCCGGGAGGAGGCAATGAGCAGTTCTTC.

The rearrangement uses TRBV7-3 and TRBJ1-1; 9 bases are shared with TRBD1. Germline CDR1 reads SGHTA; CDR2 reads FQGTGA. The CDR3 runs 15 residues. The V and J ends lost 4 bases and 5 bases, in that order; junction bases with no gene match: 8. CDR3 coding DNA: TGTGCCAGCAGCTCCACGGGACAGGGAGGGACTGAAGCTTTCTTT. This translates into CASSSTGQGGTEAFF. The variable domain in full, with the rest retrieved from reference TRBV7-3 and TRBJ1-1, is GAGVSQTPSNKVTEKGKYVELRCDPISGHTALYWYRQSLGQGPEFLIYFQGTGAADDSGLPNDRFFAVRPEGSVSTLKIQRTERGDSAVYLCASSSTGQGGTEAFFGQGTRLTVV.

This clone has only a few counts. The chain couples TRBV5-1 to TRBJ1-5, with D unresolved. This CDR3 contains 14 residues. Trimming left V 0 bases short and J 1 base short, with 5 bases between. CDR1 is SGHRS, CDR2 YFSETQ, per germline. Here the CDR3 DNA reads TGCGCCAGCAGCTTGGGACTGAGCAATCAGCCCCAGCATTTT. It translates to CASSLGLSNQPQHF.

This clone showed up just a few times. The chain employs TRBV4-1 and TRBJ2-7, with 8 nucleotides matching TRBD2. This CDR3 spans 16 amino acids. Germline CDR1 is MGHRA and CDR2 is YSYEKL. After removal of 0 bases from V and 2 bases from J, the junction contained 6 bases not matched to a gene. CDR3: CASSQERAGGPYEQYF. CDR3 in DNA: TGCGCCAGCAGCCAAGAACGGGCGGGAGGACCCTACGAGCAGTACTTC.

This clone has more than one count but fewer than ten. J is TRBJ2-7 and V is TRBV6-4, with D unclear. The length of the CDR3 is 14 residues. Germline V CDR1 and CDR2: MRHNA, SNTAGT. The V end lost 2 bases, the J end lost 6 bases, and 14 bases lay between the germline ends. The CDR3 DNA follows: TGTGCCAGCAGTGACAATTTGGGCGTCGGCGAGCAGTACTTC. Encoded protein: CASSDNLGVGEQYF.

CDR3 sequence (DNA): TGTGCCAGCAGCCCCGATACAGGAAGTGTCAGGGATGAGCAGTACTTC. This encodes CASSPDTGSVRDEQYF. The gene calls are TRBV13 and TRBJ2-7; D might be TRBD1 (5 bases). Germline CDR1 and CDR2: PRHDT and FYEKMQ (reference sequence). This CDR3 has 16 residues. Trimming took 5 bases from V and 7 from J, leaving 24 bases between them.

The chain joins TRBV30 to TRBJ2-1; weak D call: TRBD1 (5 bases). V lost 4 bases, J lost 5 bases, and 15 bases lay in between. The germline V gene encodes CDR1 GTSNPN and CDR2 SVGIG (reference sequence). CDR3 size: 14 residues. The CDR3 DNA sequence: TGTGCCTGGAATAGTCAGGGTTCCAACAATGAGCAGTTCTTC. Its protein product is CAWNSQGSNNEQFF.

The chain employs TRBV5-1 and TRBJ2-3, with 8 bases matching TRBD1. After removal of 2 bases from V and 2 bases from J, the junction contained 7 bases not matched to a gene. CDR3 length equals 16 residues. Per the germline V gene, CDR1 is SGHRS and CDR2 is YFSETQ. In nucleotides, the CDR3 is TGCGCCAGCAGCTTACGGACAGGGACCGACACAGATACGCAGTATTTT. This sequence encodes CASSLRTGTDTDTQYF.

A single count supports this clone. The CDR3 is CASSQGLAGGHEQYF. The CDR3 DNA reads TGTGCCAGCAGCCAAGGGCTAGCGGGAGGGCACGAGCAGTACTTC. The rearrangement uses TRBV4-2 and TRBJ2-7; TRBD2 agrees at 12 bases. The CDR3 sequence is 15 residues long. The junction had 3 bases not matched to a gene; V was cut back by 1 base and J by 5 bases. The germline V gene encodes CDR1 LGHNA and CDR2 YNFKEQ.

V is TRBV5-1 and J is TRBJ2-7, with D perhaps matching TRBD1 (6 bases). The CDR3 extends over 14 amino acids. Germline CDR1 and CDR2: SGHRS and YFSETQ. The V gene lost 7 bases and the J gene lost 3 bases, with 17 bases spanning the gap. As DNA, the CDR3 is TGCGCCAGCTTCCACCCAGGGGTTGACTACGAGCAGTACTTC. Translating gives CASFHPGVDYEQYF.

CDR3 loop: CASSLGAFAFF. In DNA, the CDR3 is TGTGCCAGCAGCTTGGGGGCTTTCGCTTTCTTT. This chain links TRBV5-4 with TRBJ1-1; D unresolved. Germline CDR1 reads SGHNT; CDR2 reads YYREEE (reference sequence). The CDR3 length is 11 residues. V was pared by 0 bases and J by 11 bases, with 8 bases between.

This sequence joins TRBV6-1 and TRBJ1-2; 9 nucleotides match TRBD1. CDR3 length equals 14 residues. CDR1 and CDR2 (germline): MNHNS, SASEGT. V trimming: 4 bases; J trimming: 6 bases; junction bases outside the gene matches: 6. In nucleotides, the CDR3 is TGTGCCAGCAGTGGTCGGGACAGGGCAGATGGCTACACCTTC. This gives the protein CASSGRDRADGYTF.

The chain uses TRBV5-1 and TRBJ1-1, with D perhaps matching TRBD1 (5 bases). The germline gives CDR1 SGHRS, CDR2 YFSETQ. V lost 4 bases and J 5 bases, leaving 15 bases between the germline ends. The CDR3 is 14 amino acids. The CDR3 DNA sequence: TGCGCCAGCAGCATCTACGGGGGGGGGACTGAAGCTTTCTTT. Protein: CASSIYGGGTEAFF.

This chain joins TRBV4-1 and TRBJ2-1; 7 nucleotides align to TRBD2. Trimming took 1 base from V and 4 from J; bases not matched to a gene: 4. This CDR3 contains 15 residues. CDR1 MGHRA and CDR2 YSYEKL come from the germline V gene. The CDR3 loop reads CASSQGPSGYNEQFF. The CDR3 region has the DNA TGCGCCAGCAGCCAAGGTCCTAGCGGTTACAATGAGCAGTTCTTC.

The chain employs TRBV14 and TRBJ2-3; D is unclear. Trimming took off 0 bases at V and 6 bases at J, with 10 bases between the two ends. The CDR3 is 14 residues long. Germline loops: CDR1 SGHDN, CDR2 FVKESK. The CDR3 DNA is TGTGCCAGCAGCCAAGAAACAGTATCGGATACGCAGTATTTT. It is translated as CASSQETVSDTQYF.